This T cell receptor beta chain was obtained from a study of blood T cell repertoires in COVID-19. Study information: Samples taken during acute and convalescent COVID-19 were collected in the United States, Italy and Spain. Nucleic acid was either cDNA or gDNA, and it came from T cells, B-cell-depleted T cells, or PBMCs.

The length of the CDR3 is 17 residues. Germline assignment: CDR1 MGHRA and CDR2 YSYEKL. The ends were cut back, 2 bases at V and 0 bases at J, with 14 bases in the middle. Per the study methods: The assay estimated nucleated cells by amplifying reference gene primers. TCRdb keeps only in-frame clones here, not all; method: immunoSEQ multiplex PCR. For V, J and clone size, that table is used; D and trimming come from the DNA. The sample holds 53,000 or so clones, 76% seen once. Source material: peripheral blood. This chain links TRBV4-1 with TRBJ2-1; no firm D call. This TCR came from a man between 50 and 59 years old with active or convalescent COVID-19. The CDR3 region is CASSQTPSASSYNEQFF. The DNA of the CDR3 is TGCGCCAGCAGCCAAACCCCCAGCGCGAGCTCCTACAATGAGCAGTTCTTC.